This T cell receptor beta chain is drawn from a study of sequential checkpoint blockade in melanoma (dated by TCRdb to about 2019). With respect to the entire study: Using 1:1 randomization, the trial assigned patients either to first-line nivolumab followed by ipilimumab (arm A) or to ipilimumab followed by nivolumab (arm B). Both trial sequences were followed by maintenance nivolumab. The paper's findings and limits, for the study overall: Validation of the response-prediction model combining TCR metrics and mutation burden is needed in larger, independent patient cohorts.

Explained via the paper, the treatment or condition label denotes: randomized to nivolumab then ipilimumab (arm A) or the reverse (arm B). None of the trial patients had been given prior DNA-damaging chemotherapy. On a FACS Aria II flow cytometer, live CD3+CD8+ cells that were negative for CD19 and CD56 were sorted from thawed PBMCs. The samples were obtained from melanoma patients enrolled in CheckMate 064, an open-label, randomized phase II trial testing sequential checkpoint blockade. Peripheral blood mononuclear cells were obtained through leukapheresis, purified using Ficoll-Paque, and frozen in human serum containing approximately 11% DMSO. Immediately after sorting, the purity of sorted blood CD3+CD8+ cells was verified to be >95%, after which DNA was extracted. The CDR3 spans 17 residues, from the cysteine through the phenylalanine. CDR3 DNA only is kept here, 51 bases in frame from base 1. The germline V gene provides CDR1 LGHNA and CDR2 YSLEER. V loses 1 base of germline sequence and J loses 0 bases, and the interval between the two ends is 10 bases.

The immunoSEQ Assay was used to immunosequence TCRbeta CDR3 regions from genomic DNA. Before high-throughput sequencing, genomic DNA was amplified using bias-controlled multiplex PCR. Per the original workflow: To quantify the absolute abundance of each unique TCRbeta CDR3 region, the sequences were collapsed and filtered. Clonality, defined as 1 minus Pielou's evenness, was calculated using only productive rearrangements. A previously published method was used to identify clones with significantly greater frequencies in on-treatment samples than in baseline samples. TCRdb mirrors the immuneACCESS table, restricted to in-frame sequences. Some clones are absent from its copies; in checked studies, under half trace to an unresolved V gene, and the reason for the others is unknown. V, J and clone size reflect that table, while D and trimming were determined from the DNA. Counted in this sample were 3,500 to 4,500 clones; more than 55% of them appeared once. The ten biggest clones cover less than 80% of the sample.

Note on this clone: Its binding antigen is unknown. The record has no base qualities; no much larger clone is one base away.

The chain joins TRBV4-3 to TRBJ2-6; TRBD1 might be the D gene, on 5 matching bases. The clonotype originates from a human donor with melanoma. The sample consisted of CD8+ T cells sorted from blood (inferred from file names), taken from a patient given nivolumab and ipilimumab in sequence. The encoded CDR3 is CASSQGTLLSGANVLTF. In nucleotides, the sequence is TGCGCCAGCAGCCAAGGGACATTACTCTCTGGGGCCAACGTCCTGACTTTC.